These 24 T cell receptor beta chains share one sample of origin, sequenced in a study of T cell responses to AZD1222 COVID-19 vaccine. Sequenced by immunoSEQ multiplex PCR; TCRdb stores in-frame clones only, minus some. The table has 180,000 or so clones, about 91% seen once. Source: peripheral blood, taken on day 0 of AZD1222 vaccination. The receptor set was obtained from an adult in good health.

The V and J genes are TRBV5-1 and TRBJ2-2, with D maybe TRBD1 (6 bases). Germline V gene lookup returns CDR1 SGHRS and CDR2 YFSETQ. V lost 1 base and J lost 3, with 13 bases in between. There are 16 residues in the CDR3. The CDR3 DNA sequence: TGCGCCAGCAGCTTGAGGAGGACAGCCGACACCGGGGAGCTGTTTTTT. Its translation: CASSLRRTADTGELFF. The full variable domain, its missing parts supplied by reference TRBV5-1 and TRBJ2-2, is KAGVTQTPRYLIKTRGQQVTLSCSPISGHRSVSWYQQTPGQGLQFLFEYFSETQRNKGNFPGRFSGRQFSNSRSEMNVSTLELGDSALYLCASSLRRTADTGELFFGEGSRLTVL.

The chain joins TRBV28 to TRBJ1-5; 7 bases match TRBD1. The CDR3 has 14 residues. Germline V lookup: CDR1 MDHEN, CDR2 SYDVKM. The V segment lost 6 bases and the J segment 7 bases; nucleotides outside the gene matches: 9. The CDR3 loop reads CASRSDRVGQPQHF. The CDR3 coding sequence is TGTGCCAGCAGGTCCGACAGGGTAGGGCAGCCCCAGCATTTT.

V and J are TRBV2 and TRBJ1-4, with D uncertain. V was cut by 2 bases and J by 4 bases, with 11 bases left in between. The CDR3 has 15 amino acids. Germline-derived CDR1 and CDR2 are SNHLY and FYNNEI. In DNA form, the CDR3 reads TGTGCCAGCAGTGAAATCCTGATAGGTAATGAAAAACTGTTTTTT. Its protein product is CASSEILIGNEKLFF.

This chain connects TRBV7-9 to TRBJ1-3, with 7 bases fitting TRBD1. Trimming at V came to 2 bases and at J to 7 bases, leaving 2 bases not matched to a gene. The CDR3 has 13 amino acids. The V gene's germline CDR1 is SEHNR and CDR2 FQNEAQ (reference sequence). The CDR3 here is CASSLLQGNTIYF. DNA of the CDR3: TGTGCCAGCAGCTTACTACAGGGGAACACCATATATTTT.

The chain joins TRBV4-1 to TRBJ2-5; the D gene is possibly TRBD2 (6 bases). The CDR3 extends over 15 amino acids. Germline CDR1 MGHRA, CDR2 YSYEKL. V shed 1 base and J shed 6 bases, with 15 bases lying between them. The CDR3 is CASSQVGGTVKTQYF. The CDR3 DNA sequence: TGCGCCAGCAGCCAAGTGGGGGGTACCGTGAAGACCCAGTACTTC.

The chain recombines TRBV9 with TRBJ1-6; 7 bases are a match to TRBD1. The germline V gene has CDR1 SGDLS and CDR2 YYNGEE. The trim removed 1 base at V and 8 bases at J, leaving 3 bases unmatched. This CDR3 has 14 amino acids. The CDR3, as DNA: TGTGCCAGCAGCGTACAGGGGGGGCATTCACCCCTCCACTTT. This codes for CASSVQGGHSPLHF.

This chain links TRBV2 with TRBJ1-2; D ambiguous. V dropped 5 bases and J dropped 4 bases, with 5 bases sitting between them. This CDR3 region has 11 residues. The germline V gene has CDR1 SNHLY and CDR2 FYNNEI. CDR3 DNA sequence: TGTGCCAGCAGTACCCCCTATGGCTACACCTTC. It is translated as CASSTPYGYTF.

The J gene is TRBJ2-4, the V gene TRBV5-6; maybe TRBD2 (6 bases). With 4 bases removed from V and 1 base from J, the gap between germline ends came to 12 bases. Germline loops: CDR1 SGHDT, CDR2 YYEEEE. This CDR3 has 15 amino acids. DNA of the CDR3: TGTGCCAGCAGCCTCGGGGGATACGCCAAAAACATTCAGTACTTC. It translates to CASSLGGYAKNIQYF.

This sequence joins TRBV28 and TRBJ2-7, with D possibly matching TRBD2 (5 bases). The V gene lost 6 bases and the J gene lost 2 bases, with 8 bases spanning the gap. The germline CDR1 and CDR2 sequences are MDHEN and SYDVKM. The CDR3 is 12 amino acids. The CDR3 bases are TGTGCCAGCAGCCCCGGGACCTACGAGCAGTACTTC. It encodes CASSPGTYEQYF.

The V and J genes are TRBV3-1 (or the pseudogene TRBV3-2) and TRBJ1-2; D is ambiguous. Trimming cost V 4 bases and J 4 bases, with 10 bases left between them. The CDR3 sequence is 13 residues long. Germline V CDR1 and CDR2: LGHDT, YNNKEL (reference sequence). The CDR3 spells CASSRTESYGYTF. The CDR3 DNA reads as TGTGCCAGCAGCCGTACAGAGAGCTATGGCTACACCTTC.

The V gene is TRBV12-3 or TRBV12-4, the J gene TRBJ1-3; D gene uncertain. Trimming removed 1 base at V and 5 bases at J, with 0 bases between. This CDR3 region has 11 residues. CDR3 nucleotides: TGTGCCAGCAGTTTAGGAAACACCATATATTTT. Translating it yields CASSLGNTIYF.

The V and J genes are TRBV28 and TRBJ1-4; tentatively, D is TRBD1 (5 bases). The germline gives CDR1 MDHEN, CDR2 SYDVKM. The CDR3 contains 16 residues. V was trimmed by 5 bases and J by 5 bases, leaving 18 bases between them. CDR3 bases: TGTGCCAGCAGTCCTACCTTAGGGGAGAGGAATGAAAAACTGTTTTTT. Its translation: CASSPTLGERNEKLFF.

The chain links TRBV6-5 to TRBJ1-1, with D unresolved. V gave up 7 bases and J gave up 1 base, with 4 bases separating them. The CDR3 is made up of 11 amino acids. The germline gives CDR1 MNHEY, CDR2 SVGAGI. For the CDR3, the DNA is TGTGCCAGCAATCGGAACACTGAAGCTTTCTTT. Protein product: CASNRNTEAFF.

The chain uses TRBV12-3 or TRBV12-4 and TRBJ1-1; no clear D gene. The germline V and J ends were trimmed by 0 bases and 1 base, with 0 bases remaining between them. The CDR3 runs 12 residues. CDR3 DNA sequence: TGTGCCAGCAGTTTAGCGAACACTGAAGCTTTCTTT. Its protein is CASSLANTEAFF.

The chain has TRBV7-2 and TRBJ2-4, with 8 bases identical to TRBD1. This CDR3 spans 17 amino acids. J gave up 8 bases and V 7 bases, and 19 bases lay outside the gene matches. CDR1 is SGHTA, CDR2 FQGNSA, per germline. CDR3 amino acids: CASKETGARGDGDIQYF. The DNA for the CDR3 is TGTGCCAGCAAGGAGACAGGGGCCCGAGGTGACGGGGACATTCAGTACTTC.

This clone has only one observation. The rearrangement links TRBV7-9 to TRBJ1-5, with D unresolved. Germline values: CDR1 SEHNR, CDR2 FQNEAQ (reference sequence). CDR3 length: 12 amino acids. Trimming removed 6 bases at V and 4 bases at J, with 7 bases between. The CDR3 sequence: CASSRGNQPQHF. CDR3 nucleotides: TGTGCCAGCAGTCGGGGAAATCAGCCCCAGCATTTT.

The rearrangement uses TRBV6-6 and TRBJ1-2; the D is unclear. Trimming removed 6 bases at V and 4 bases at J, with 15 bases between. The CDR3 loop spans 14 amino acids. The V gene's germline CDR1 is MNHNY and CDR2 SVGAGI (reference sequence). The CDR3: CASSPREGGYGYTF. The CDR3, as DNA: TGTGCCAGCAGCCCCCGTGAGGGCGGCTATGGCTACACCTTC.

The chain uses TRBV19 and TRBJ2-2; D gene ambiguous. This CDR3 has 12 residues. The germline gives CDR1 LNHDA, CDR2 SQIVND (reference sequence). V lost 6 bases and J 5 bases, leaving 7 bases between the germline ends. CDR3 coding DNA: TGTGCCAGTAGCAGAGAGACCGGGGAGCTGTTTTTT. Translating gives CASSRETGELFF.

V gene TRBV13 combines with J gene TRBJ1-1; D not resolved. Germline CDR1 PRHDT, CDR2 FYEKMQ (reference sequence). This CDR3 is built from 12 residues. Trimming removed 5 bases at V and 5 bases at J, with 9 bases between. The CDR3: CASSLRGTEAFF. CDR3 bases: TGTGCCAGCAGCCTCCGGGGAACTGAAGCTTTCTTT.

The genes are TRBV7-6 and TRBJ2-1; TRBD2 matches 9 bases. Germline V gives CDR1 SGHVS, CDR2 FNYEAQ. V shed 6 bases and J 0 bases; nucleotides not matched to a gene: 9. The length of the CDR3 is 17 residues. The CDR3 region is CASSFPLAGSSYNEQFF. DNA for the CDR3: TGTGCCAGCAGTTTCCCCCTAGCGGGAAGCTCCTACAATGAGCAGTTCTTC. Filled out from reference TRBV7-6 and TRBJ2-1, the complete variable domain reads GAGVSQSPRYKVTKRGQDVALRCDPISGHVSLYWYRQALGQGPEFLTYFNYEAQQDKSGLPNDRFSAERPEGSISTLTIQRTEQRDSAMYRCASSFPLAGSSYNEQFFGPGTRLTVL.

The chain is built from TRBV19 and TRBJ1-1; possibly TRBD1 for D (5 bases). Trimming left V 7 bases short and J 0 bases short, with 15 bases between. This CDR3 has 15 residues. Per germline, CDR1 LNHDA and CDR2 SQIVND (reference sequence). The CDR3 coding sequence is TGTGCCAGTAAGCGGCAGGGCACTGTGAACACTGAAGCTTTCTTT. It is translated as CASKRQGTVNTEAFF.

The table lists this clone with a count of one. The chain is built from TRBV27 and TRBJ2-1, with D unclear. This CDR3 region has 12 residues. V was trimmed by 4 bases and J by 3 bases, leaving 4 bases between them. Germline V gene data show CDR1 as MNHEY and CDR2 as SMNVEV (reference sequence). CDR3 coding DNA: TGTGCCAGCAGTTGGGGCTACAATGAGCAGTTCTTC. This translates into CASSWGYNEQFF.

This clone was observed a few times. V and J are TRBV10-2 and TRBJ1-2; TRBD1 might be the D (6 bases). V was shortened by 6 bases and J by 6 bases, with 17 bases between the two germline ends. This CDR3 spans 14 amino acids. The germline CDR1 and CDR2 sequences are WSHSY and SAAADI. This CDR3 is CASSLRGGTNGYTF. In nucleotides, the CDR3 is TGCGCCAGCAGCTTAAGAGGGGGGACAAATGGCTACACCTTC.

V and J are TRBV10-3 and TRBJ1-3, with D tentatively TRBD1 (5 bases). V was cut by 10 bases and J by 0 bases, with 13 bases left in between. CDR3 length equals 14 residues. Germline V CDR1 and CDR2: ENHRY, SYGVKD. CDR3: CATRDGSSGNTIYF. The CDR3 region has the DNA TGTGCCACCCGGGACGGAAGCTCTGGAAACACCATATATTTT.